This T cell receptor beta chain was obtained from a study of OX40 agonist ivuxolimab in advanced cancers. Study-wide results and limits: Blood T cells, both CD4+ and CD8+, expanded clonally by week 6 at 0.1 to 3.0 mg/kg. The expanded peripheral T cells' antigen specificity was not determined.

A word on this clone: As yet, its antigen is unknown.

TCRdb's copy holds only in-frame clones and misses some; the assay was immunoSEQ multiplex PCR. The sample includes roughly 66,000 clones, approximately 78% of them seen just once. CDR1 KGHSH and CDR2 LQKENI come from the germline V gene. The CDR3 has 14 amino acids. V lost 3 bases and J lost 0, with 8 bases in between. The V gene is TRBV18, the J gene TRBJ1-1; tentatively, D is TRBD1 (5 bases). This clonotype was sampled from an adult with an advanced solid tumor such as melanoma, head and neck, liver or kidney cancer. Sequenced material: CD4+ or CD8+ T cells sorted from blood, taken in a trial of the OX40 agonist ivuxolimab. In nucleotides, the CDR3 is TGTGCCAGCTCACCTGGGGGGATGAACACTGAAGCTTTCTTT. Translation: CASSPGGMNTEAFF.